This T cell receptor (beta chain) originates from a study of graft-versus-host responses after intestinal transplantation. In this sample, this clone turned up once. Its antigen is currently unknown. Libraries were prepared by immunoSEQ multiplex PCR; TCRdb keeps only in-frame clonotypes and omits some of them. In the table there are about 99,000 clones, under 95% of which are singletons. The CDR3 is 16 amino acids. Looked up from germline, CDR1 is SEHNR and CDR2 is FQNEAQ (reference sequence). Unmatched junction bases numbered 17, after V lost 11 bases and J lost 5 bases. The sequencing used unstimulated CD8+ T cells sorted from spleen or lymph node cells, collected before transplant. This clonotype was obtained from a human donor who was the organ donor for an intestinal transplant. The chain joins TRBV7-9 to TRBJ1-4; 7 nucleotides align to TRBD1. In DNA, the CDR3 is TGTGCCTGCGTCCGAGCCCCCAGGGGGGAAAATGAAAAACTGTTTTTT. Translated, it gives CACVRAPRGENEKLFF.